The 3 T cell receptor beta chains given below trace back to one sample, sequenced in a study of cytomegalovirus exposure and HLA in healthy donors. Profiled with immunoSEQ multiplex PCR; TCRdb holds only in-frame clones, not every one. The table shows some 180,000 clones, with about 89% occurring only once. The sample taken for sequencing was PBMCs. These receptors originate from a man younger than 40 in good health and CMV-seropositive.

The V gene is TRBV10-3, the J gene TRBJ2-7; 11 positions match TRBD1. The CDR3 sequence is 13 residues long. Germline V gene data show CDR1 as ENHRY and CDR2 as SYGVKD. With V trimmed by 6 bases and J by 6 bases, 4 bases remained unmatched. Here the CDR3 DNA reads TGTGCCATCAGCGCCGGGACAGGGGGCGAGCAGTACTTC. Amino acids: CAISAGTGGEQYF.

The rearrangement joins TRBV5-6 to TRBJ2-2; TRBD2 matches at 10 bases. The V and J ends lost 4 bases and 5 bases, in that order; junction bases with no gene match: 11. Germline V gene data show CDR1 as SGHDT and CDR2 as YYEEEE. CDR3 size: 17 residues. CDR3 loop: CASSLPPSGSRTGELFF. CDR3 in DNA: TGTGCCAGCAGCCTACCCCCTAGCGGGAGTCGTACCGGGGAGCTGTTTTTT.

The CDR3 DNA follows: TGTGCCAGCAGCACAAGCCTGACAGGCGGCTACACCTTC. Its protein is CASSTSLTGGYTF. V is TRBV7-9 and J is TRBJ1-2; D possibly corresponds to TRBD1 (6 bases). The V end lost 5 bases, the J end lost 8 bases, and 15 bases lay between the germline ends. The CDR3 sequence is 13 residues long. In germline, CDR1 is SEHNR, CDR2 FQNEAQ (reference sequence).